This entry features one T cell receptor (beta chain) sequence. Its matching antigen is unknown. Patients were ineligible given autoimmune disease history or systemic immunosuppression. The source of the sample is a study of OX40 agonist ivuxolimab in advanced cancers. Across the whole study: Ivuxolimab, which is an agonistic anti-OX40 (CD134) antibody, was administered to the patients. The study's findings and limits: What antigens the expanded peripheral T cells recognized was never established.

The assay was immunoSEQ multiplex PCR, and TCRdb's table has in-frame clones only and misses some. The sample lists some 80,000 clones, around 93% occurring once. Germline trimming cut 4 bases from V and 8 bases from J; bases unmatched to any gene: 2. Germline assignment: CDR1 SGHRS and CDR2 YFSETQ. The CDR3 runs 12 residues. The sequence came from an adult with an advanced solid tumor such as melanoma, head and neck, liver or kidney cancer. The genes are TRBV5-1 and TRBJ2-1; 8 bases are a match to TRBD1. The source was CD4+ or CD8+ T cells sorted from blood, collected in a trial of the OX40 agonist ivuxolimab. The CDR3 reads CASSETGDEQFF. The CDR3 bases are TGCGCCAGCAGCGAGACAGGGGATGAGCAGTTCTTC.